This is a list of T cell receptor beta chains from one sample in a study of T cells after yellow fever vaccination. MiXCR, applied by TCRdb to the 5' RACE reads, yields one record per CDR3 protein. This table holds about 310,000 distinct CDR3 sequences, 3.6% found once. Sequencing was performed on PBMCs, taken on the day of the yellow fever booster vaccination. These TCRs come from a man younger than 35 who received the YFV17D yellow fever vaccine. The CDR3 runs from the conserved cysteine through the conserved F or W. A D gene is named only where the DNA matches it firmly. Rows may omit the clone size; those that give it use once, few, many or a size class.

CDR3 DNA: TGTGCCAGCAGCTTAGGAGGTTCACCCCTCCACTTT
CDR3 protein: CASSLGGSPLHF
D gene: .
J gene: TRBJ1-6
V gene: TRBV7-2
clone size: many

CDR3 DNA: TGTGCCAGCAGCTCTACACAGGGGCCAGTGGACTATGGCTACACCTTC
CDR3 protein: CASSSTQGPVDYGYTF
D gene: TRBD1
J gene: TRBJ1-2
V gene: TRBV9
clone size: .

CDR3 DNA: TGTGCCAGCAGCTCAATGACTCCTCCCACAGGCACAGATACGCAGTATTTT
CDR3 protein: CASSSMTPPTGTDTQYF
D gene: .
J gene: TRBJ2-3
V gene: TRBV5-4
clone size: many

CDR3 DNA: TGCGCCAGCAGCTTGGGACAGGGGAGGTTAGAGACCCAGTACTTC
CDR3 protein: CASSLGQGRLETQYF
D gene: TRBD1
J gene: TRBJ2-5
V gene: TRBV5-1
clone size: .

CDR3 DNA: TGCGCCAGCAGCCAAGATCAAACAGGCCCCACCTACGAGCAGTACTTC
CDR3 protein: CASSQDQTGPTYEQYF
D gene: .
J gene: TRBJ2-7
V gene: TRBV4-1
clone size: many

CDR3 DNA: TGTGCCAGCAGCCAACTTCGGGGGGGGGAGCAGTACTTC
CDR3 protein: CASSQLRGGEQYF
D gene: TRBD2
J gene: TRBJ2-7
V gene: TRBV7-2
clone size: .

CDR3 DNA: TGTGCCAGCAGCTGGCTAGCAGGGAGTGGAAACACCATATATTTT
CDR3 protein: CASSWLAGSGNTIYF
D gene: .
J gene: TRBJ1-3
V gene: TRBV7-9
clone size: .

CDR3 DNA: TGTGCCAGCAGTTTAAGGGGGATTGGCTCACCCCTCCACTTT
CDR3 protein: CASSLRGIGSPLHF
D gene: .
J gene: TRBJ1-6
V gene: TRBV27
clone size: many

CDR3 DNA: TGCGCCAGCAGCTTGGCCGTCGGGCGGGCGAACACCGGGGAGCTGTTTTTT
CDR3 protein: CASSLAVGRANTGELFF
D gene: .
J gene: TRBJ2-2
V gene: TRBV5-1
clone size: many

CDR3 DNA: TGTGCCAGCAGCATTGGGACAGGGCGAGAGACCCAGTACTTC
CDR3 protein: CASSIGTGRETQYF
D gene: TRBD1
J gene: TRBJ2-5
V gene: TRBV7-9
clone size: many

CDR3 DNA: TGTGCCTGGAGTGAGGGACGGATGTCTGGCTACACCTTC
CDR3 protein: CAWSEGRMSGYTF
D gene: .
J gene: TRBJ1-2
V gene: TRBV30
clone size: few

CDR3 DNA: TGCAGTGCTAAGGGGCCTCGGGACAGGGGAGAGACCCAGTACTTC
CDR3 protein: CSAKGPRDRGETQYF
D gene: TRBD1
J gene: TRBJ2-5
V gene: TRBV20-1
clone size: few

CDR3 DNA: TGCAGTGCTAGAGATCAGGGTGGTGTAGGGGGAAACATTCAGTACTTC
CDR3 protein: CSARDQGGVGGNIQYF
D gene: .
J gene: TRBJ2-4
V gene: TRBV20-1
clone size: many

CDR3 DNA: TGCAGTGCTAGGCGAACGGGAGGGGGAGAGACCCAGTACTTC
CDR3 protein: CSARRTGGGETQYF
D gene: TRBD2
J gene: TRBJ2-5
V gene: TRBV20-1
clone size: few

CDR3 DNA: TGCAGCGGGGGGGACCTAGCCAAAAACATTCAGTACTTC
CDR3 protein: CSGGDLAKNIQYF
D gene: .
J gene: TRBJ2-4
V gene: TRBV29-1
clone size: few

CDR3 DNA: TGTGCCAGCAGCTTAGCCCTCCGCACAGATACGCAGTATTTT
CDR3 protein: CASSLALRTDTQYF
D gene: .
J gene: TRBJ2-3
V gene: TRBV7-2
clone size: .

CDR3 DNA: TGTGCCAGCAGCTTGAGTCGGGGATCGTGGAACACTGAAGCTTTCTTT
CDR3 protein: CASSLSRGSWNTEAFF
D gene: .
J gene: TRBJ1-1
V gene: TRBV5-5
clone size: .

CDR3 DNA: TGTGCCAGCAGTCCCAGCACAGATACGCAGTATTTT
CDR3 protein: CASSPSTDTQYF
D gene: .
J gene: TRBJ2-3
V gene: TRBV18
clone size: many

CDR3 DNA: TGTGCCAGCAGCTTTGGTTCGACTGGGGCCAACGTCCTGACTTTC
CDR3 protein: CASSFGSTGANVLTF
D gene: .
J gene: TRBJ2-6
V gene: TRBV11-3
clone size: once

CDR3 DNA: TGTGCCAGCAGCGTAGCTGGGGCCTCTGGAAACACCATATATTTT
CDR3 protein: CASSVAGASGNTIYF
D gene: .
J gene: TRBJ1-3
V gene: TRBV9
clone size: .

CDR3 DNA: TGTGCCAGCAGCTTAGATCTGGCGGGGGGGGGCGAGACCCAGTACTTC
CDR3 protein: CASSLDLAGGGETQYF
D gene: TRBD2
J gene: TRBJ2-5
V gene: TRBV7-7
clone size: many

CDR3 DNA: TGTGCCACCAGCGACAGGGGAGGGGTGAACACTGAAGCTTTCTTT
CDR3 protein: CATSDRGGVNTEAFF
D gene: TRBD1
J gene: TRBJ1-1
V gene: TRBV15
clone size: .

CDR3 DNA: TGTGCCAGCAGCTTACCGGGGGCCGCCCTTGGGTCACCCCTCCACTTT
CDR3 protein: CASSLPGAALGSPLHF
D gene: .
J gene: TRBJ1-6
V gene: TRBV7-9
clone size: .

CDR3 DNA: TGTGCCAGCAGTTCCTACAGGGGGCAGGATGAAAAACTGTTTTTT
CDR3 protein: CASSSYRGQDEKLFF
D gene: TRBD1
J gene: TRBJ1-4
V gene: TRBV7-2
clone size: many

CDR3 DNA: TGTGCCAGCAGTCAAACAGGGTCGAAAGGCTACACCTTC
CDR3 protein: CASSQTGSKGYTF
D gene: .
J gene: TRBJ1-2
V gene: TRBV6-5
clone size: many

CDR3 DNA: TGCGCCAGCAGCTTGGCTCAGGTACAAGAGACCCAGTACTTC
CDR3 protein: CASSLAQVQETQYF
D gene: .
J gene: TRBJ2-5
V gene: TRBV5-1
clone size: .

CDR3 DNA: TGTGCCACCCAGCGGAATGGTGAGCAGTTCTTC
CDR3 protein: CATQRNGEQFF
D gene: .
J gene: TRBJ2-1
V gene: TRBV3-1
clone size: few

CDR3 DNA: TGTGCCACCAGTGACGGGACAGTTAGCTCCTACAATGAGCAGTTCTTC
CDR3 protein: CATSDGTVSSYNEQFF
D gene: TRBD1
J gene: TRBJ2-1
V gene: TRBV24-1
clone size: .

CDR3 DNA: TGTGCCAGCAGCGGCCCACAGGGCCCCCAAGAGACCCAGTACTTC
CDR3 protein: CASSGPQGPQETQYF
D gene: .
J gene: TRBJ2-5
V gene: TRBV5-4
clone size: few

CDR3 DNA: TGTGCCAGCAGCTTACGAACAGGGATGGGGGAGCAGTACTTC
CDR3 protein: CASSLRTGMGEQYF
D gene: .
J gene: TRBJ2-7
V gene: TRBV5-6
clone size: few

CDR3 DNA: TGCAGCGTTGAGAGGGGAAACACTGAAGCTTTCTTT
CDR3 protein: CSVERGNTEAFF
D gene: .
J gene: TRBJ1-1
V gene: TRBV29-1
clone size: many

CDR3 DNA: TGTGCCAGCAGCCGATCTGTAATGCGGGGGATTGGAAATGAGCAGTTCTTC
CDR3 protein: CASSRSVMRGIGNEQFF
D gene: TRBD2
J gene: TRBJ2-1
V gene: TRBV3-1
clone size: many

CDR3 DNA: TGTGCCAGCAGTTTAACGCTGAACACAGATACGCAGTATTTT
CDR3 protein: CASSLTLNTDTQYF
D gene: .
J gene: TRBJ2-3
V gene: TRBV27
clone size: many

CDR3 DNA: TGCAGTGCTAGAGCCCTAGACGCTGAAGCTTTCTTT
CDR3 protein: CSARALDAEAFF
D gene: .
J gene: TRBJ1-1
V gene: TRBV20-1
clone size: few

CDR3 DNA: TGCGCCAGCAGCCAAAGGCACGGGGCCAACGTCCTGACTTTC
CDR3 protein: CASSQRHGANVLTF
D gene: .
J gene: TRBJ2-6
V gene: TRBV4-3
clone size: few

CDR3 DNA: TGTGCCAGCAGCCCGACCGGGACAGGGGAACCCGATACGCAGTATTTT
CDR3 protein: CASSPTGTGEPDTQYF
D gene: TRBD1
J gene: TRBJ2-3
V gene: TRBV5-5
clone size: few

CDR3 DNA: TGTGCCAGCAGCCCCCATTTGGACAGAAAAGAGACCCAGTACTTC
CDR3 protein: CASSPHLDRKETQYF
D gene: .
J gene: TRBJ2-5
V gene: TRBV14
clone size: many

CDR3 DNA: TGTGCCAGCAGCTCCGGCCTTGGACGGGATACGCAGTATTTT
CDR3 protein: CASSSGLGRDTQYF
D gene: .
J gene: TRBJ2-3
V gene: TRBV7-2
clone size: .

CDR3 DNA: TGTGCCAGCAGCTCCTCCCTTCGAGGGGAGCATGGCTACACCTTC
CDR3 protein: CASSSSLRGEHGYTF
D gene: .
J gene: TRBJ1-2
V gene: TRBV7-8
clone size: many

CDR3 DNA: TGTGCCAGCAGGGAACAGGGGGCCGCGGGGAATTCACCCCTCCACTTT
CDR3 protein: CASREQGAAGNSPLHF
D gene: TRBD1
J gene: TRBJ1-6
V gene: TRBV7-2
clone size: .

CDR3 DNA: TGTGCCAGCAGTACGGCCCGTGGGTACACAGATACGCAGTATTTT
CDR3 protein: CASSTARGYTDTQYF
D gene: .
J gene: TRBJ2-3
V gene: TRBV6-2/TRBV6-3
clone size: many

CDR3 DNA: TGCGCCAGCAGCTTGGCCGGTCTAGGGGTCGCAGATACGCAGTATTTT
CDR3 protein: CASSLAGLGVADTQYF
D gene: .
J gene: TRBJ2-3
V gene: TRBV5-1
clone size: .

CDR3 DNA: TGCAGTGCTAGAGAGGGCGGGGTCCCCGGAGAGACCCAGTACTTC
CDR3 protein: CSAREGGVPGETQYF
D gene: .
J gene: TRBJ2-5
V gene: TRBV20-1
clone size: few

CDR3 DNA: TGCAGTGCTAGAAGGGACAGAGGTGTGGGGCCCCAGCATTTT
CDR3 protein: CSARRDRGVGPQHF
D gene: TRBD1
J gene: TRBJ1-5
V gene: TRBV20-1
clone size: many

CDR3 DNA: TGCGCCAGCAGCTTGCGTTCGAGCTCCTATAATTCACCCCTCCACTTT
CDR3 protein: CASSLRSSSYNSPLHF
D gene: .
J gene: TRBJ1-6
V gene: TRBV5-1
clone size: many

CDR3 DNA: TGCAGTGCTAGACTAGCGGGGGGGGCCAGCACAGATACGCAGTATTTT
CDR3 protein: CSARLAGGASTDTQYF
D gene: TRBD2
J gene: TRBJ2-3
V gene: TRBV20-1
clone size: many

CDR3 DNA: TGTGCCAGCAGCTTAGATGGACATGAGCAGTTCTTC
CDR3 protein: CASSLDGHEQFF
D gene: .
J gene: TRBJ2-1
V gene: TRBV11-3
clone size: few

CDR3 DNA: TGTGCCACCAGTGATGCCGGGACAGGGGCCGAAGGGGAGCTGTTTTTT
CDR3 protein: CATSDAGTGAEGELFF
D gene: TRBD1
J gene: TRBJ2-2
V gene: TRBV24-1
clone size: .

CDR3 DNA: TGTGCCAGCTCACCGACAGGGGCCTATAGCTATGGCTACACCTTC
CDR3 protein: CASSPTGAYSYGYTF
D gene: TRBD1
J gene: TRBJ1-2
V gene: TRBV18
clone size: .

CDR3 DNA: TGTGCCAGCAGTTCCTCGTCGCGTCAAGAGACCCAGTACTTC
CDR3 protein: CASSSSSRQETQYF
D gene: .
J gene: TRBJ2-5
V gene: TRBV9
clone size: many

CDR3 DNA: TGTGCCAGCAGCTTGTCAACGGATAGGGCCTATGGCTACACCTTC
CDR3 protein: CASSLSTDRAYGYTF
D gene: .
J gene: TRBJ1-2
V gene: TRBV5-4
clone size: .

CDR3 DNA: TGTGCCAGCAGCGTAGCGGGGAGTGAGGAGACCCAGTACTTC
CDR3 protein: CASSVAGSEETQYF
D gene: .
J gene: TRBJ2-5
V gene: TRBV9
clone size: .

CDR3 DNA: TGCGCCAGCAGCCAATCCCAGCTACGCGACGGAAGCACAGATACGCAGTATTTT
CDR3 protein: CASSQSQLRDGSTDTQYF
D gene: .
J gene: TRBJ2-3
V gene: TRBV4-1
clone size: .